These T cell receptor beta chains were read from a single sample in a study of CD8+ T cells in alopecia areata. Data came from immunoSEQ multiplex PCR; TCRdb stores just in-frame clones and leaves some out. The table includes about 190,000 clones, roughly 60% detected once. The sequencing used CD4+ T cells sorted from blood, collected around week 49, from a patient treated with tofacitinib. The receptors shown here come from a human donor with alopecia areata. CDR3s include the opening cysteine and the closing phenylalanine or tryptophan. A D gene is named only where the DNA matches it firmly. The listing skips clone size in some rows; elsewhere it reads once, few, many or a size class.

cdr3_nt cdr3_aa clone_size j_call v_call d_call
TGCGCCAGCAGCCGATGGACAGAAGATCGAACTAATGAAAAACTGTTTTTT CASSRWTEDRTNEKLFF once TRBJ1-4 TRBV5-1 -
TGTGCCAGCAGCTTAACAGCCGAACCCCAAGAGACCCAGTACTTC CASSLTAEPQETQYF - TRBJ2-5 TRBV5-4 -
TGTGCCACCAGCAGTCGGTCCTATGGCTACACCTTC CATSSRSYGYTF - TRBJ1-2 TRBV15 -
TGTGCCTGGCGGGACAGGGGATCTTCTGGGGCCAACGTCCTGACTTTC CAWRDRGSSGANVLTF - TRBJ2-6 TRBV30 TRBD1
TGCAGCGTTGAGAAGGGACAGGGAGAGACCCAGTACTTC CSVEKGQGETQYF - TRBJ2-5 TRBV29-1 TRBD1
TGTGCCAGCAGTGATGAGGCCGGAGATACGCAGTATTTT CASSDEAGDTQYF - TRBJ2-3 TRBV2 -
TGTGCCTGGAGTGTCCTAGCGGGGGGACCGCACGCTACGCAGTATTTT CAWSVLAGGPHATQYF - TRBJ2-3 TRBV30 TRBD2
TGTGCCAGCAGCGGTAGAACAGGGGGCACTATAAACTCCTATAATTCACCCCTCCACTTT CASSGRTGGTINSYNSPLHF - TRBJ1-6 TRBV21-1 -
TGTGCCAGCTCCCGAGAGAATTCACCCCTCCACTTT CASSRENSPLHF - TRBJ1-6 TRBV18 -
TGCGCCAGCAGCTTGCTAGCTGAGGAGACCCAGTACTTC CASSLLAEETQYF - TRBJ2-5 TRBV5-1 -
TGTGCCAGCAGCTCCCTCTATGGCTACACCTTC CASSSLYGYTF - TRBJ1-2 TRBV5-6 -
TGTGCCTGGATCCGCGCAGCATCCTCGCATGGCTACACCTTC CAWIRAASSHGYTF - TRBJ1-2 TRBV30 -
TGCAGCGTTGGGGGAGGGGGGTCCGCCTACGAGCAGTACTTC CSVGGGGSAYEQYF - TRBJ2-7 TRBV29-1 -
TGTGCCAGCAGCTTAGATTTGCGATCCGGGGAGCTGTTTTTT CASSLDLRSGELFF few TRBJ2-2 TRBV11-2 -
TGCGCCAGCAGCCGAGACACCACGGCTGGGGCCAACGTCCTGACTTTC CASSRDTTAGANVLTF - TRBJ2-6 TRBV4-3 -
TGTGCCTGCTCCGGAGGCTGGTCGGAGACCCAGTACTTC CACSGGWSETQYF few TRBJ2-5 TRBV30 -
TGTGCCAGCAGTGCGGCGACAGAGAACTATGGCTACACCTTC CASSAATENYGYTF - TRBJ1-2 TRBV2 -
TGCAGCGCCGGACTAGCGATTAGCACAGATACGCAGTATTTT CSAGLAISTDTQYF - TRBJ2-3 TRBV29-1 TRBD2
TGTGCCAGCAGCTTGATAGCTAACACTGAAGCTTTCTTT CASSLIANTEAFF - TRBJ1-1 TRBV5-6 -
TGTGCCAGCAGCTTGGCGGGGGGACCCTACGAGCAGTACTTC CASSLAGGPYEQYF - TRBJ2-7 TRBV7-2 TRBD2
TGTGCCAGCAGCGTGACGACTAGCGGGGGAGGAACTGCCACAGATACGCAGTATTTT CASSVTTSGGGTATDTQYF - TRBJ2-3 TRBV9 TRBD2
TGTGCCTGGAGTGTAGGTCCGGGACAAAACTATGGCTACACCTTC CAWSVGPGQNYGYTF - TRBJ1-2 TRBV30 -
TGTGCCAGCAGCTCGCCGACGGGGTACGAGCAGTACTTC CASSSPTGYEQYF - TRBJ2-7 TRBV5-6 -
TGTGCCAGCTCACCACCCGATACGCAGTATTTT CASSPPDTQYF few TRBJ2-3 TRBV18 -
TGTGCCAGCAGCATGGCAGGGGACAGGGCAACAGAAGCTTTCTTT CASSMAGDRATEAFF - TRBJ1-1 TRBV7-9 TRBD1
TGCGCCAGCAGCCAAGAATGGGGACAGTCAAATTCACCCCTCCACTTT CASSQEWGQSNSPLHF - TRBJ1-6 TRBV4-3 TRBD1
TGTGCCAGCAGCCAACAGTACAATGAGCAGTTCTTC CASSQQYNEQFF - TRBJ2-1 TRBV7-9 -
TGTGCCAGCAGCTTACAGAACACTGAAGCTTTCTTT CASSLQNTEAFF once TRBJ1-1 TRBV7-8 -
TGTGCCAGCAGTCCAACACCCACCGGGGAGCTGTTTTTT CASSPTPTGELFF - TRBJ2-2 TRBV2 -
TGTGCCAGCAGCCTCCAGCGGGGAGGGGAGACCCAGTACTTC CASSLQRGGETQYF - TRBJ2-5 TRBV7-6 TRBD2
TGTGCCATCAGTGCGGACGCTGGGGCCAACGTCCTGACTTTC CAISADAGANVLTF few TRBJ2-6 TRBV10-3 -
TGTGCCATCAGTGAGGGTGCTGGGGCCAACGTCCTGACTTTC CAISEGAGANVLTF - TRBJ2-6 TRBV10-3 -
TGTGCCTGGAGTTTCGGACAGGGGGCGAATCAAGGTGGCTACACCTTC CAWSFGQGANQGGYTF - TRBJ1-2 TRBV30 TRBD1
TGCGCCAGCAGCCAAGATCTACTTGTCAATTCACCCCTCCACTTT CASSQDLLVNSPLHF - TRBJ1-6 TRBV4-3 -
TGTGCCAGCAGTCCGACTAGCGGGGGGTTAGGTGAGCAGTTCTTC CASSPTSGGLGEQFF few TRBJ2-1 TRBV6-1 TRBD2
TGTGCCTGGAGTGTAACCGCGGGCGAGCAGTACTTC CAWSVTAGEQYF - TRBJ2-7 TRBV30 -
TGTGCCAACAGGGACAGGGGGAGCTACGAGCAGTACTTC CANRDRGSYEQYF - TRBJ2-7 TRBV2 TRBD1
TGTGCCAGCAGGGAGGGGGTCTCGTTGAATTCACCCCTCCACTTT CASREGVSLNSPLHF few TRBJ1-6 TRBV7-2 -
TGCAGCGTTGTGGCCCCTTTATACAATGAGCAGTTCTTC CSVVAPLYNEQFF - TRBJ2-1 TRBV29-1 -